The TCR beta chain described here comes from a study of CD8 T cells in Susac syndrome (dated by TCRdb to between 2019 and 2020). In the study overall: Whether CD8+ T cell activation and differentiation in Susac syndrome was antigen driven was tested using repertoire sequencing. The clonality of the CD8+ T cell repertoire was compared across approximately 11 healthy donors, some 14 Susac syndrome patients and around 15 multiple sclerosis patients.

This clonotype was counted once. No antigen is known for it. Per-base qualities were not stored, and no clone one base away is much larger. A single read makes a weak case. The V and J ends are trimmed by 7 bases and 0 bases, leaving 9 bases between them. The germline V gene gives CDR1 as MNHEY and CDR2 as SVGAGI. CDR3 length: 13 amino acids, cysteine to phenylalanine. Just the 39-base CDR3 DNA is kept, in frame starting at base 1. Overall results and qualifications from the work: The TCR sequencing and HLA analysis was acknowledged to have included a relatively small number of individuals.

High-throughput TCR beta sequencing profiled peripheral blood CD8+ and CD4+ T cells from healthy donors, Susac syndrome patients and multiple sclerosis patients. The healthy donors served as controls matched for age and sex. Bulk CD8+ and CD4+ T cells were purified magnetically by negative isolation, whereas CD8+ TEMRA cells were enriched by FACS. Blood was drawn into EDTA tubes, processed within 24 hours, and PBMCs were isolated by density gradient centrifugation. PBMCs intended for TCR sequencing were cryopreserved in liquid nitrogen and thawed later in a water bath at 37 degrees C. A purity of at least 90% was achieved for sorted or isolated CD4+, CD8+ and CD8+ TEMRA cells. RNA was extracted using the RNeasy kit, and about 0.45 to 1 ug of the RNA was reverse transcribed with random hexamers. The immunoSEQ multiplex PCR assay, which covers 54 Vbeta and 13 Jbeta segments, was used to amplify TCR beta CDR3 regions. PCR amplification bias was corrected using a synthetic template baseline for primer optimization and computational correction. In the source study's methods: Only productive sequences were kept, with reads annotated to V, D and J genes according to IMGT and analyzed in immunoSEQ Analyzer. Clonality was calculated as one minus the Shannon entropy normalized by log2 of the number of productive unique sequences. For each patient and control, public and private clones were evaluated among the 100 most prevalent clones. Susac-specific clones were defined as absent from healthy and MS cohorts, 1052 published viral clones and other ImmuneACCESS disease sequences. TCRdb handled the public reads itself, with Q25 trimming in fastp and clone calling in MiXCR, and kept productive beta chains. Here each entry gathers all rows of one CDR3 protein and keeps the most common genes and DNA. The authors' filters were not applied to this entry. This sample gives 80,000 or so distinct CDR3 sequences in total; about 93% of them show up just once. The top ten hold 0.26% of the sample.

The sequence derives from a human donor in good health. This sequence uses TRBV6-5 and TRBJ1-1; tentative D gene TRBD1, with 5 bases matching. The source material was CD8+ T cells from PBMCs. For the CDR3, the sequence is CASTGGVNTEAFF. The sequence in DNA is TGTGCCAGCACCGGGGGAGTGAACACTGAAGCTTTCTTT.